Each of the 18 T cell receptor beta chains below was sequenced from the same sample in a study of cytomegalovirus exposure and HLA in healthy donors. The PCR ran on 60 Vbeta and 13 Jbeta primers. The repertoire was sequenced with immunoSEQ multiplex PCR; TCRdb's copy has only in-frame clones and lacks some. The sample features approximately 93,000 clones, with around 3.6% in its top ten. Sequencing input: PBMCs. These receptors were collected from a young woman in good health and CMV-seronegative.

The V gene is TRBV7-9, the J gene TRBJ2-5; 8 nucleotides match TRBD2. From germline, CDR1 is SEHNR and CDR2 FQNEAQ (reference sequence). The CDR3 extends over 18 amino acids. Trimming removed 5 bases from V and 0 bases from J; junction bases left unmatched: 14. CDR3 sequence: CASSAKGLARSNQETQYF. The CDR3 DNA reads TGTGCCAGCAGCGCGAAAGGACTAGCTCGGTCCAACCAAGAGACCCAGTACTTC.

The CDR3 bases are TGTGCCAGCAGTTGGGGTTATGGGGAGGAGACCCAGTACTTC. Translating gives CASSWGYGEETQYF. The V gene is TRBV6-5, the J gene TRBJ2-5; a possible D gene is TRBD2 (5 bases). Trimming shortened V by 4 bases and J by 5 bases, and 14 bases separated the two germline ends. CDR1 MNHEY and CDR2 SVGAGI come from the germline V gene. The CDR3 extends over 14 amino acids.

J is TRBJ2-1 and V is TRBV15; D is perhaps TRBD1 (5 bases). Trimming took off 1 base at V and 3 bases at J, with 10 bases between the two ends. The CDR3 runs 15 residues. Per germline, CDR1 LNHNV and CDR2 YYDKDF (reference sequence). CDR3: CATSRVGVGYNEQFF. The CDR3 nucleotides read TGTGCCACCAGCAGAGTAGGGGTCGGCTACAATGAGCAGTTCTTC.

In regard to this clone: The junction and the germline gene differ at one end; a read error may be behind it. The V and J genes are TRBV5-4 and TRBJ2-1, with TRBD2 as a possible D gene (5 bases). Per germline, CDR1 SGHNT and CDR2 YYREEE (reference sequence). This CDR3 has 17 amino acids. This CDR3 is CVSSFLALHHFDNEQFF. The CDR3 bases are TGTGTCAGCAGCTTTTTAGCGCTTCACCATTTCGACAATGAGCAGTTCTTC.

This chain connects TRBV29-1 to TRBJ1-1; tentatively, D is TRBD1 (5 bases). V lost 7 bases to trimming and J lost 5 bases, with 20 bases between them. CDR3 length: 14 amino acids. The germline CDR1 and CDR2 sequences are SQVTM and ANQGSEA. The CDR3 nucleotides are TGCAGCGCTCCTTTGGGGCGCGGGAGGACTGAAGCTTTCTTT. This codes for CSAPLGRGRTEAFF.

The chain couples TRBV27 to TRBJ2-7, with unresolved D. Germline CDR1 MNHEY, CDR2 SMNVEV (reference sequence). V was trimmed by 1 base and J by 2 bases, leaving 6 bases between them. This CDR3 comprises 13 residues. CDR3 DNA: TGTGCCAGCAGTTTATATCCCGCCTACGAGCAGTACTTC. Its translation: CASSLYPAYEQYF.

V usage is TRBV11-2 and J usage is TRBJ2-5; TRBD2 aligns across 12 bases. CDR3 length equals 16 residues. The germline CDR1 and CDR2 sequences are SGHAT and FQNNGV. The V and J ends lost 5 bases and 5 bases, in that order; junction bases with no gene match: 9. The CDR3 nucleotides read TGTGCCAGCAGCCCCCGACTAGCGGGAGAGGGGGAGACCCAGTACTTC. Translating it yields CASSPRLAGEGETQYF. The full variable domain, completed using reference TRBV11-2 and TRBJ2-5, is EAGVAQSPRYKIIEKRQSVAFWCNPISGHATLYWYQQILGQGPKLLIQFQNNGVVDDSQLPKDRFSAERLKGVDSTLKIQPAKLEDSAVYLCASSPRLAGEGETQYFGPGTRLLVL.

The chain joins TRBV28 to TRBJ1-4; D gene uncertain. Trimming took 3 bases from V and 8 from J, leaving 10 bases between them. Germline V lookup: CDR1 MDHEN, CDR2 SYDVKM. The CDR3 has 13 amino acids. The DNA for the CDR3 is TGTGCCAGCAGTTTTGAGGGTGGGGAAAAACTGTTTTTT. Translating it yields CASSFEGGEKLFF.

The rearrangement joins TRBV5-1 to TRBJ1-1; the D gene is possibly TRBD1 (6 bases). The length of the CDR3 is 12 residues. Trimming removed 3 bases at V and 7 bases at J, with 10 bases between. The germline V gene encodes CDR1 SGHRS and CDR2 YFSETQ. The CDR3 coding sequence is TGCGCCAGCAGCTCCGGGACACATGAAGCTTTCTTT. Translated: CASSSGTHEAFF.

The V and J genes are TRBV5-6 and TRBJ2-7, with TRBD1 as a possible D gene (5 bases). This CDR3 contains 13 residues. The ends were cut back, 4 bases at V and 3 bases at J, with 11 bases in the middle. Germline V gene sequence: CDR1 SGHDT, CDR2 YYEEEE. CDR3 residues: CASSVNQGYEQYF. The DNA of the CDR3 is TGTGCCAGCAGCGTAAACCAGGGCTACGAGCAGTACTTC.

The chain couples TRBV5-4 to TRBJ1-2; D is undetermined. CDR3 length: 14 residues. The germline V and J ends were trimmed by 5 bases and 8 bases, with 19 bases remaining between them. Germline CDR1 is SGHNT and CDR2 is YYREEE (reference sequence). The CDR3 region is CASRDTREAGGYTF. CDR3 DNA: TGTGCCAGCAGAGACACGAGGGAAGCGGGCGGCTACACCTTC.

DNA of the CDR3: TGTGCCAGCCGTCGATATGGACAGGACCACCCCGCTAACTATGGCTACACCTTC. The encoded protein is CASRRYGQDHPANYGYTF. V gene TRBV5-6 combines with J gene TRBJ1-2; 7 bases agree with TRBD1. With 7 bases clipped from V and 0 bases from J, the junction kept 18 bases outside the gene matches. The CDR3 contains 18 residues. CDR1 and CDR2 (germline): SGHDT, YYEEEE.

The V and J genes are TRBV19 and TRBJ2-5; D is possibly TRBD2 (6 bases). The CDR3 runs 14 residues. Germline-derived CDR1 and CDR2 are LNHDA and SQIVND (reference sequence). Trimming took 4 bases from V and 4 from J, leaving 13 bases between them. The CDR3 here is CASSRGGTGETQYF. The CDR3 bases are TGTGCCAGTAGTAGAGGCGGGACTGGAGAGACCCAGTACTTC.

V usage is TRBV29-1 and J usage is TRBJ2-3, with TRBD2 matching over 11 bases. The CDR3 contains 18 residues. Per the germline V gene, CDR1 is SQVTM and CDR2 is ANQGSEA. The V gene end was trimmed by 1 base and the J gene end by 4 bases; junction bases not matched to a gene: 13. CDR3 region: CSVEGGGTSGLEADTQYF. Written as DNA, the CDR3 is TGCAGCGTTGAAGGAGGTGGGACTAGCGGCCTTGAAGCAGATACGCAGTATTTT.

The chain combines TRBV28 with TRBJ1-1; TRBD1 is a possible D gene (6 bases). Germline loops: CDR1 MDHEN, CDR2 SYDVKM. The CDR3 totals 15 residues. The germline V and J ends were trimmed by 4 bases and 3 bases, with 15 bases remaining between them. CDR3 DNA: TGTGCCAGCAGTTCTACAGGGAGGGGGGACACTGAAGCTTTCTTT. Protein: CASSSTGRGDTEAFF.

The chain recombines TRBV7-9 with TRBJ1-1; 7 nucleotides match TRBD1. Germline values: CDR1 SEHNR, CDR2 FQNEAQ (reference sequence). The junction had 3 bases not matched to a gene; V was cut back by 4 bases and J by 1 base. The CDR3 is 14 amino acids. The CDR3: CASSYRDRNTEAFF. The CDR3 bases are TGTGCCAGCAGCTACCGGGACAGGAACACTGAAGCTTTCTTT.

J is TRBJ2-1 and V is TRBV18; D might be TRBD1 (5 bases). Between the trimmed V and J ends, which lost 2 bases and 9 bases, there was a span of 20 bases. The CDR3 totals 16 residues. The germline V gene has CDR1 KGHSH and CDR2 LQKENI. The CDR3 bases are TGTGCCAGCTCACCAATTGACAGCTCCGAAGGCAGTGAGCAGTTCTTC. Its translation: CASSPIDSSEGSEQFF.

The genes are TRBV28 and TRBJ2-2; 10 bases match TRBD1. Germline V lookup: CDR1 MDHEN, CDR2 SYDVKM. The V segment lost 1 base and the J segment 6 bases; nucleotides outside the gene matches: 5. This CDR3 is built from 16 residues. The CDR3 region has the DNA TGTGCCAGCAGTTTATATTCGGGACAGGGGTCCGGGGAGCTGTTTTTT. Translating gives CASSLYSGQGSGELFF.